The T cell receptor beta chain under discussion was sequenced for a study of blood T cell repertoires in COVID-19. Germline-derived CDR1 and CDR2 are MNHEY and SMNVEV (reference sequence). Trimming cost V 0 bases and J 2 bases; bases outside gene matches: 4. The CDR3 is made up of 16 amino acids. Categorization into cohorts depended on clinical history that participants reported. The data were produced by immunoSEQ multiplex PCR, yet TCRdb's version contains in-frame clones alone and is incomplete. The profile covers about 140,000 clones, with roughly 85% appearing a single time and about 2.9% taken by the ten largest.

This receptor was obtained from a woman aged 50 to 60 who had recovered from COVID-19. The specimen sequenced was PBMCs or T cells enriched from blood (not recorded which). J is TRBJ2-1 and V is TRBV27; TRBD1 matches 7 bases. The CDR3 protein is CASSLSKGGAYNEQFF. The DNA for the CDR3 is TGTGCCAGCAGTTTATCGAAAGGGGGCGCCTACAATGAGCAGTTCTTC.